A single sample gave rise to the 8 T cell receptor beta chains below, sequenced in a study of OX40 agonist ivuxolimab in advanced cancers. Measured with immunoSEQ multiplex PCR; TCRdb has only the in-frame clones, and not every one. The table shows 150,000 to 190,000 clones, with approximately 94% occurring only once. Sequencing used CD4+ or CD8+ T cells sorted from blood, obtained in a trial of the OX40 agonist ivuxolimab. These receptors came from an adult with an advanced solid tumor such as melanoma, head and neck, liver or kidney cancer.

The V and J genes are TRBV7-3 and TRBJ1-1; D call uncertain. Germline V lookup: CDR1 SGHTA, CDR2 FQGTGA. The CDR3 totals 12 residues. Deletions cut 3 bases from V and 4 bases from J, with 6 bases between. The DNA for the CDR3 is TGTGCCAGCAGCTTTCCCGGCACTGAAGCTTTCTTT. It specifies CASSFPGTEAFF.

The rearrangement links TRBV28 to TRBJ2-3; D not resolved. The CDR3 spans 13 residues. Germline V gene lookup returns CDR1 MDHEN and CDR2 SYDVKM. The V end was cut by 10 bases, the J end by 0 bases, with 11 bases between. Written as DNA, the CDR3 is TGTGCCACGCTGCGGCCCAGCACAGATACGCAGTATTTT. Protein product: CATLRPSTDTQYF.

Here the CDR3 reads CASSLEQGGGYTF. The CDR3 DNA reads TGTGCCAGCAGCTTGGAGCAGGGAGGTGGCTACACCTTC. This sequence joins TRBV5-4 and TRBJ1-2; weak D call: TRBD1 (5 bases). The CDR3 is 13 amino acids. Trimming shortened V by 0 bases and J by 7 bases, and 10 bases separated the two germline ends. Germline CDR1 and CDR2: SGHNT and YYREEE (reference sequence).

This clone came up a few times. The rearrangement links TRBV5-1 to TRBJ2-2, with 9 positions matching TRBD2. This CDR3 has 15 amino acids. Germline values: CDR1 SGHRS, CDR2 YFSETQ. J lost 4 bases, V lost 3 bases, and 4 bases had no gene match. The CDR3 region has the DNA TGCGCCAGCAGCTCTGCGGGGGGGCTCACCGGGGAGCTGTTTTTT. It specifies CASSSAGGLTGELFF.

The V gene is TRBV14, the J gene TRBJ2-1, with TRBD2 matching 14 bases. In germline, CDR1 is SGHDN, CDR2 FVKESK. The CDR3 sequence is 14 residues long. With V trimmed by 3 bases and J by 14 bases, 6 bases remained unmatched. CDR3 nucleotides: TGTGCCAGCAGCCACGGGACTAGCGGGAGACTTAAGTTCTTC. This codes for CASSHGTSGRLKFF.

The V and J genes are TRBV10-2 and TRBJ1-6; perhaps TRBD1 as D (6 bases). Germline V lookup: CDR1 WSHSY, CDR2 SAAADI. This CDR3 has 13 residues. Trimming shortened V by 5 bases and J by 7 bases, and 9 bases separated the two germline ends. The CDR3 here is CASSRTANSPLHF. As DNA, the CDR3 is TGCGCCAGCAGTCGGACAGCCAATTCACCCCTCCACTTT.

This clone occurred a few times. The chain uses TRBV2 and TRBJ1-5, with D tentatively TRBD1 (5 bases). V was trimmed by 8 bases and J by 0 bases, leaving 11 bases between them. CDR1 and CDR2 (germline): SNHLY, FYNNEI. This CDR3 region has 14 residues. The CDR3 reads CASLGVDSNQPQHF. CDR3 sequence (DNA): TGTGCCAGCCTGGGGGTAGATAGCAATCAGCCCCAGCATTTT.

This clone has just one count. The germline gene is not matched at one end of the junction; a read error may be the cause. This rearrangement joins TRBV29-1 to TRBJ1-2; D gene ambiguous. Germline lookup yields CDR1 SQVTM and CDR2 ANQGSEA. There are 11 residues in the CDR3. Written as DNA, the CDR3 is TGCAGCGCTGAAGTAGGATATGGCTACACCTTC. As protein: CSAEVGYGYTF. The full variable domain, its missing parts supplied by reference TRBV29-1 and TRBJ1-2, is SAVISQKPSRDICQRGTSLTIQCQVDSQVTMMFWYRQQPGQSLTLIATANQGSEATYESGFVIDKFPISRPNLTFSTLTVSNMSPEDSSIYLCSAEVGYGYTFGSGTRLTVV.